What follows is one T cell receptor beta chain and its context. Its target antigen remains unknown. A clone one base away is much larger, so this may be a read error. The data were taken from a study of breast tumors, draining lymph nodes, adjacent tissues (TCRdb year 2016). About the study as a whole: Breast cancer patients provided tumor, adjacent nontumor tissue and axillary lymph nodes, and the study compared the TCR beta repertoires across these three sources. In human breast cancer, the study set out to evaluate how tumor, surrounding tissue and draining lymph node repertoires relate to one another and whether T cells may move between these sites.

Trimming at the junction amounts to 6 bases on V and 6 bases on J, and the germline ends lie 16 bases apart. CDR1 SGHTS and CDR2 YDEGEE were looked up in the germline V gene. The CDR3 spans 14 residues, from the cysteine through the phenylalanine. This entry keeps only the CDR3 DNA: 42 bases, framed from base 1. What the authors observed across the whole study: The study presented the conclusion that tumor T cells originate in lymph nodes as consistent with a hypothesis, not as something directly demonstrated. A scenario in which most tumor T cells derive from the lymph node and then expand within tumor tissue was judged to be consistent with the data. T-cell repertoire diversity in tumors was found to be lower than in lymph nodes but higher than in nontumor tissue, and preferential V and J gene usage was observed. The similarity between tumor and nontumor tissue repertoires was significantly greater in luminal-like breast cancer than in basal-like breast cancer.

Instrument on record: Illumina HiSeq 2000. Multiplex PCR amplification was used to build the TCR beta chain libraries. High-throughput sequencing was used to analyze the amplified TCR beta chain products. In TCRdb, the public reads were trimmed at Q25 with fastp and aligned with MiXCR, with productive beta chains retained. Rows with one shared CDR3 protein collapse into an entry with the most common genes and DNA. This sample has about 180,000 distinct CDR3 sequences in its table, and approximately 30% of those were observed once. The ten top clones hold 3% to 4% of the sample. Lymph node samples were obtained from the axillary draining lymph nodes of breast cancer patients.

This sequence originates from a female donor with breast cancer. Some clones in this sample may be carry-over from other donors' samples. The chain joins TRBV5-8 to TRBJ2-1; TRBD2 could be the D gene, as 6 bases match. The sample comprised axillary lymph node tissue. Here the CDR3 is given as CASTSIGGANEQFF. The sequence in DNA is TGTGCCAGCACCTCAATTGGCGGGGCCAATGAGCAGTTCTTC.